Here is one T cell receptor beta chain with its context. The record originates from a study of shared clonotypes between healthy human individuals. As defined, naive CD8 cells were CD45RO-negative and positively selected for CCR7, with terminally differentiated effector memory CD45RA+ cells excluded. Replicate sorted-subset PCRs were loaded with around 200 ng DNA, tens of thousands of T cell genomes. Assay used: immunoSEQ multiplex PCR; TCRdb lists only in-frame clones, some missing. The sample consists of about 2.1 million clones, roughly 91% of them appearing once. Germline V gives CDR1 SEHNR, CDR2 FQNEAQ (reference sequence). The CDR3 runs to 15 residues. The trim removed 6 bases at V and 5 bases at J, leaving 10 bases unmatched.

The rearrangement joins TRBV7-9 to TRBJ2-1; TRBD1 agrees at 7 bases. This TCR came from a man in his late teens or twenties in good health. Some clones in this sample may be carry-over from other donors' samples. The sample taken for sequencing was naive CD8+ T cells from PBMCs. The DNA of the CDR3 is TGTGCCAGCAGATTCGGGGACAGCACACACAATGAGCAGTTCTTC. Residues: CASRFGDSTHNEQFF. Full variable domain (missing parts from reference TRBV7-9 and TRBJ2-1): DTGVSQNPRHKITKRGQNVTFRCDPISEHNRLYWYRQTLGQGPEFLTYFQNEAQLEKSRLLSDRFSAERPKGSFSTLEIQRTEQGDSAMYLCASRFGDSTHNEQFFGPGTRLTVL.